This T cell receptor (beta chain) was obtained from a study of regulatory T cells in long-lasting Graves disease. As to time point: newly diagnosed GD, antithyroid drugs for less than 3 months. Scientists built the TCR library using RNA that was extracted from PBMCs. The sample holds many counts of this clonotype. Assembly of TCR beta libraries relied on iRepertoire HTBI primers together with Arm-PCR of CDR3 regions. TCRdb recomputed calls from the multiplex PCR reads with MiXCR, one row per CDR3 protein. The repertoire holds 680,000 or so distinct CDR3 sequences, with less than 20% as singletons. Germline V gene data show CDR1 as MNHEY and CDR2 as SVGAGI. This CDR3 region has 15 residues. The V gene lost 3 bases and the J gene lost 5 bases, with 16 bases spanning the gap. This sample also belongs to another study, concerning T cells in Graves' hyperthyroidism and ophthalmopathy. That paper states: Criteria for exclusion of patients were uncontrolled infection, other autoimmune disease, pregnancy or lactation.

The V call is TRBV6-5, the J call TRBJ2-5; a possible D gene is TRBD1 (5 bases). The specimen comprised peripheral blood mononuclear cells (PBMCs), sampled at new diagnosis, from a patient treated with antithyroid drugs. The source is a woman aged 30 to 39 with Graves disease. CDR3 sequence (DNA): TGTGCCAGCAGTTATCGGTCGCTATCAGGGGAGACCCAGTACTTC. Amino acid sequence: CASSYRSLSGETQYF.